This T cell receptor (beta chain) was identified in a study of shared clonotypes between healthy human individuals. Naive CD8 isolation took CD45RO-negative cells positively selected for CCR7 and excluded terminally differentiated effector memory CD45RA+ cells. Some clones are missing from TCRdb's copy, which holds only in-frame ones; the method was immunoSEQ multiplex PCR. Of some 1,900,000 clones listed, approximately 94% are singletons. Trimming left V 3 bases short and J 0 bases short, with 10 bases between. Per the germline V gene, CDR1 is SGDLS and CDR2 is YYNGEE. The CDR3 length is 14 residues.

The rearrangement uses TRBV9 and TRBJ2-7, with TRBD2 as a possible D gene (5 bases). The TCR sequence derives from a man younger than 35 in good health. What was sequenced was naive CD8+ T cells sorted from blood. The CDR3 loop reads CASSESGNSYEQYF. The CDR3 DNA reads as TGTGCCAGCAGCGAAAGCGGAAACTCCTACGAGCAGTACTTC. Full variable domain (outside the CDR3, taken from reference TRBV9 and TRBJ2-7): DSGVTQTPKHLITATGQRVTLRCSPRSGDLSVYWYQQSLDQGLQFLIQYYNGEERAKGNILERFSAQQFPDLHSELNLSSLELGDSALYFCASSESGNSYEQYFGPGTRLTVT.